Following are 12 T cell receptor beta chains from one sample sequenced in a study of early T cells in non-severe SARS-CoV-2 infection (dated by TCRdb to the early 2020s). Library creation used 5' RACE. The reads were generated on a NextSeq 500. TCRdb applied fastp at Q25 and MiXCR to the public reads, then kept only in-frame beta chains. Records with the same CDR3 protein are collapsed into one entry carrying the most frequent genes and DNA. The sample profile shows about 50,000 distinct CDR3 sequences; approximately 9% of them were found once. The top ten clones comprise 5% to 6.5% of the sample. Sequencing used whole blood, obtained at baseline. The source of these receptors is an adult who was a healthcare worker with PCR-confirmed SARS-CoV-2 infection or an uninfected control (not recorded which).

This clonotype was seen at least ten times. CDR3 sequence (DNA): TGTGCCAGCAGCCCCCTCCCGGGACAGGGCACAGATACGCAGTATTTT. Protein sequence: CASSPLPGQGTDTQYF. V usage is TRBV14 and J usage is TRBJ2-3, with 8 bases that match TRBD1. Germline assignment: CDR1 SGHDN and CDR2 FVKESK. The J segment lost 1 base and the V segment lost 4 bases, leaving 7 bases of the junction unmatched. CDR3 length: 16 residues.

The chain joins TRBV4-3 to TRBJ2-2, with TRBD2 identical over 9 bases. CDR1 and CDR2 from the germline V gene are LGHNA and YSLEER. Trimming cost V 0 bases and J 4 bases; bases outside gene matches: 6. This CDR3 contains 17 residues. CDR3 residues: CASSQDRSGGFTGELFF. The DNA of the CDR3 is TGCGCCAGCAGCCAAGATCGGAGCGGGGGGTTCACCGGGGAGCTGTTTTTT.

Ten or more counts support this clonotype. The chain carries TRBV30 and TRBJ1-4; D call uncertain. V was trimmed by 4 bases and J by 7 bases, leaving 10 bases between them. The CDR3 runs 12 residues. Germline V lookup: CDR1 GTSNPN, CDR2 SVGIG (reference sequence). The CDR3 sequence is CAWNLVGEKLFF. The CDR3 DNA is TGTGCCTGGAATTTAGTTGGTGAAAAACTGTTTTTT.

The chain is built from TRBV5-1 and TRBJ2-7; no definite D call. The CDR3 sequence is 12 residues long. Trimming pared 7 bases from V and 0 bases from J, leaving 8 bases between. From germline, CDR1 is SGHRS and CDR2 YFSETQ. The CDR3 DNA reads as TGCGCCAGCGGACCGAGCTCCTACGAGCAGTACTTC. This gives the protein CASGPSSYEQYF.

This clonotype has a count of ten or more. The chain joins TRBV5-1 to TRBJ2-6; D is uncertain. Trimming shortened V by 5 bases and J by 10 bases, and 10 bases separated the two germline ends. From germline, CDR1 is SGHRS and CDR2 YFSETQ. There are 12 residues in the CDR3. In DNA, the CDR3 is TGCGCCAGCAGTTCCGACGGTAACGTCCTGACTTTC. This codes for CASSSDGNVLTF.

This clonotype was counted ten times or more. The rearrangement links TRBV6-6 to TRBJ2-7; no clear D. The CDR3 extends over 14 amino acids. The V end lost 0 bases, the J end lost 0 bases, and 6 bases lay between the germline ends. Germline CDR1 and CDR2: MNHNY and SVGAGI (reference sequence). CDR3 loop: CASSYSGSSYEQYF. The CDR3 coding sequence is TGTGCCAGCAGTTACTCGGGCAGCTCCTACGAGCAGTACTTC.

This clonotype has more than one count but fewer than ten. The CDR3 sequence: CARQGRKNLPQHF. DNA for the CDR3: TGTGCGCGACAGGGGCGAAAAAACCTGCCCCAGCATTTT. This sequence joins TRBV7-3 and TRBJ1-5; 8 nucleotides line up with TRBD1. In germline, CDR1 is SGHTA, CDR2 FQGTGA. This CDR3 is built from 13 residues. The whole variable domain, remainder taken from reference TRBV7-3 and TRBJ1-5, is GAGVSQTPSNKVTEKGKYVELRCDPISGHTALYWYRQSLGQGPEFLIYFQGTGAADDSGLPNDRFFAVRPEGSVSTLKIQRTERGDSAVYLCARQGRKNLPQHFGDGTRLSIL.

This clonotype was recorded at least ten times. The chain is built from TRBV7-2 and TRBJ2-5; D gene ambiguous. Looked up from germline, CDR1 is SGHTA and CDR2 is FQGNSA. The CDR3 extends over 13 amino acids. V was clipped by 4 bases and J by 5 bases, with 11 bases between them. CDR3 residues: CASSSRTLETQYF. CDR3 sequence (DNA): TGTGCCAGCAGCTCTCGGACGCTGGAGACCCAGTACTTC.

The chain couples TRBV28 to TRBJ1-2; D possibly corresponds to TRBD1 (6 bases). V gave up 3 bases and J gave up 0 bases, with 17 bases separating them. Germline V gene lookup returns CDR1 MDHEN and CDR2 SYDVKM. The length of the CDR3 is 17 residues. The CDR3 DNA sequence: TGTGCCAGCAGTTTGGTGTCCGGGGGCGAAGCTAACTATGGCTACACCTTC. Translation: CASSLVSGGEANYGYTF.

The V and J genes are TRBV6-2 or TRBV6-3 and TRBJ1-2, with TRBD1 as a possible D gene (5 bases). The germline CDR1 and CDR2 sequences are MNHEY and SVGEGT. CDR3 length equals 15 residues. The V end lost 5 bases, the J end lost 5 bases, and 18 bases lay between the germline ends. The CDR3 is CASSTRAGPIYGYTF. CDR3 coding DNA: TGTGCCAGCAGTACCCGGGCAGGGCCGATATATGGCTACACCTTC.

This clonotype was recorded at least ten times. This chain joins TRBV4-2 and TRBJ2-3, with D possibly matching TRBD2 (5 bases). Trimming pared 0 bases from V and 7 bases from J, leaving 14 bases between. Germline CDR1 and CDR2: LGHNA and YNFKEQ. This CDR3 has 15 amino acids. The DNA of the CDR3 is TGTGCCAGCAGCCAAGATAGGCCGAGGGTGAATACGCAGTATTTT. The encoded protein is CASSQDRPRVNTQYF.

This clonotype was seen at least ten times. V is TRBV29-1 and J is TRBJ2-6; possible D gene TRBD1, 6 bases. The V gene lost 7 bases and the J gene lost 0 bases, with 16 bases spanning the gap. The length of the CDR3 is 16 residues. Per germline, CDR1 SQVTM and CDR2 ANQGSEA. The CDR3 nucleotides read TGCAGCGCATGGACAGAGCTAAACTCTGGGGCCAACGTCCTGACTTTC. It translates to CSAWTELNSGANVLTF. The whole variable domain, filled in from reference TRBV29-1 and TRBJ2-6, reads SAVISQKPSRDICQRGTSLTIQCQVDSQVTMMFWYRQQPGQSLTLIATANQGSEATYESGFVIDKFPISRPNLTFSTLTVSNMSPEDSSIYLCSAWTELNSGANVLTFGAGSRLTVL.